This TCR beta chain is from a study of control samples from healthy donors and cancer patients. J lost 2 bases, V lost 5 bases, and 10 bases had no gene match. From germline, CDR1 is KGHSH and CDR2 LQKENI. The CDR3 is made up of 18 amino acids. Assay used: immunoSEQ multiplex PCR; TCRdb lists only in-frame clones, some missing. The table shows 57,000 or so clones, with approximately 94% occurring only once. The material sequenced was blood. The sequence was obtained from a man between 25 and 39 years old in good health. J is TRBJ2-6 and V is TRBV18; 9 nucleotides line up with TRBD1. CDR3 loop: CASSSLGQGKAGANVLTF. In DNA form, the CDR3 reads TGTGCCAGCTCATCCCTGGGACAGGGAAAAGCTGGGGCCAACGTCCTGACTTTC.